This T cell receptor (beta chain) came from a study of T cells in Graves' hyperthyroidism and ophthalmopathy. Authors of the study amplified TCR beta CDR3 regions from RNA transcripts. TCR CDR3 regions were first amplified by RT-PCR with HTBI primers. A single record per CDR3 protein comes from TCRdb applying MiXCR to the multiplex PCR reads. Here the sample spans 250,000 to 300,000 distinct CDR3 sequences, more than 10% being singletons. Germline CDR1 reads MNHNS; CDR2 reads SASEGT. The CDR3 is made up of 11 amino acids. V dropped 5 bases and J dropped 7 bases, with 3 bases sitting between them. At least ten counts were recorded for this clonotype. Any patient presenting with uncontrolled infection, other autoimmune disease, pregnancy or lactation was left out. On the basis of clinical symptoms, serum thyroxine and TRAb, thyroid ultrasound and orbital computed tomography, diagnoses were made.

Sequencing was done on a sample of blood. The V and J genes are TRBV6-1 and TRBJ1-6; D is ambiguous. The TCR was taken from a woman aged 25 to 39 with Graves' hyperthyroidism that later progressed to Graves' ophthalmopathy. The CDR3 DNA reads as TGTGCCAGCAGTCAGAATTCACCCCTCCACTTT. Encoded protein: CASSQNSPLHF.